These T cell receptor beta chains were read from a single sample in a study of CD8 T cells in ankylosing spondylitis. MiXCR was run by TCRdb on the 5' RACE reads, yielding one entry per CDR3 protein. The top ten hold 2.6% of the sample, which has 200,000 to 300,000 distinct CDR3 sequences, under 12% seen once. Sequencing used blood, either unsorted or a sorted T cell fraction (not recorded which). These receptors were taken from a male donor with ankylosing spondylitis or in good health (not recorded which). Each CDR3 is given with its conserved first and last residue. A D gene is named only where the DNA matches it firmly. Clone size is shown for a subset of rows, as once, few, many or a class of expanded clone.

cdr3_aa: CSAFRGGQETQYF
cdr3_nt: TGCAGTGCTTTTCGAGGTGGCCAAGAGACCCAGTACTTC
d_call: .
clone_size: many
v_call: TRBV20-1
j_call: TRBJ2-5

cdr3_aa: CASSPGSWYQETQYF
cdr3_nt: TGTGCCAGCAGCCCCGGGAGTTGGTACCAAGAGACCCAGTACTTC
d_call: .
clone_size: many
v_call: TRBV7-2
j_call: TRBJ2-5

cdr3_aa: CASSFGRSYEQYF
cdr3_nt: TGTGCCAGCAGTTTCGGACGGTCCTACGAGCAGTACTTC
d_call: .
clone_size: many
v_call: TRBV7-2
j_call: TRBJ2-7

cdr3_aa: CASSLSPNQVGEGNTIYF
cdr3_nt: TGTGCCAGCAGTTTATCCCCCAATCAGGTCGGGGAGGGAAACACCATATATTTT
d_call: .
clone_size: many
v_call: TRBV12-3/TRBV12-4
j_call: TRBJ1-3

cdr3_aa: CAGTQGGNEQFF
cdr3_nt: TGTGCCGGGACACAGGGAGGCAATGAGCAGTTCTTC
d_call: .
clone_size: many
v_call: TRBV30
j_call: TRBJ2-1

cdr3_aa: CASSLDRLNTEAFF
cdr3_nt: TGTGCCAGCAGCTTGGACAGGTTGAACACTGAAGCTTTCTTT
d_call: TRBD1
clone_size: many
v_call: TRBV7-2
j_call: TRBJ1-1

cdr3_aa: CASSPIRQGWTEAFF
cdr3_nt: TGTGCCAGCAGCCCAATAAGGCAGGGGTGGACTGAAGCTTTCTTT
d_call: .
clone_size: many
v_call: TRBV14
j_call: TRBJ1-1

cdr3_aa: CASSSEPGGLGTEAFF
cdr3_nt: TGTGCCAGCAGTTCTGAGCCTGGCGGGCTCGGCACTGAAGCTTTCTTT
d_call: .
clone_size: many
v_call: TRBV6-5
j_call: TRBJ1-1

cdr3_aa: CSAREGHRGLGEKLFF
cdr3_nt: TGCAGTGCTAGAGAGGGACACAGGGGATTGGGTGAAAAACTGTTTTTT
d_call: TRBD1
clone_size: many
v_call: TRBV20-1
j_call: TRBJ1-4

cdr3_aa: CASSQRASTDTQYF
cdr3_nt: TGTGCCAGCAGCCAGCGTGCTAGCACAGATACGCAGTATTTT
d_call: .
clone_size: many
v_call: TRBV13
j_call: TRBJ2-3

cdr3_aa: CASSIATGSNTEAFF
cdr3_nt: TGCGCCAGCAGCATAGCGACAGGGTCGAACACTGAAGCTTTCTTT
d_call: TRBD1
clone_size: many
v_call: TRBV5-1
j_call: TRBJ1-1

cdr3_aa: CASSLWTRAMHEQFF
cdr3_nt: TGTGCCAGCAGCTTATGGACACGAGCGATGCATGAGCAGTTCTTC
d_call: .
clone_size: few
v_call: TRBV7-2
j_call: TRBJ2-1

cdr3_aa: CAIRSNTAGTQYF
cdr3_nt: TGTGCCATCAGGAGTAACACTGCCGGGACCCAGTACTTC
d_call: .
clone_size: few
v_call: TRBV10-3
j_call: TRBJ2-5

cdr3_aa: CASSPSGVNTEAFF
cdr3_nt: TGTGCCAGCAGTCCTAGCGGGGTGAACACTGAAGCTTTCTTT
d_call: .
clone_size: few
v_call: TRBV12-3/TRBV12-4
j_call: TRBJ1-1

cdr3_aa: CASSQDRGQSGYTF
cdr3_nt: TGTGCCAGCAGCCAAGATCGGGGACAGTCTGGCTACACCTTC
d_call: TRBD1
clone_size: .
v_call: TRBV3-1
j_call: TRBJ1-2

cdr3_aa: CASSLASGRVGETQYF
cdr3_nt: TGTGCCAGCAGCTTAGCAAGCGGGAGGGTAGGGGAGACCCAGTACTTC
d_call: TRBD2
clone_size: .
v_call: TRBV7-2
j_call: TRBJ2-5

cdr3_aa: CASSPTRGSYNEQFF
cdr3_nt: TGTGCCAGCAGTCCAACACGAGGCTCCTACAATGAGCAGTTCTTC
d_call: .
clone_size: many
v_call: TRBV12-3/TRBV12-4
j_call: TRBJ2-1

cdr3_aa: CASSWFSSGPYEQYF
cdr3_nt: TGTGCCAGCAGTTGGTTCTCGTCGGGGCCCTACGAGCAGTACTTC
d_call: .
clone_size: many
v_call: TRBV27
j_call: TRBJ2-7

cdr3_aa: CASSHPRAGADNEQFF
cdr3_nt: TGTGCCAGCAGCCACCCGAGGGCGGGGGCGGACAATGAGCAGTTCTTC
d_call: .
clone_size: many
v_call: TRBV4-2
j_call: TRBJ2-1

cdr3_aa: CASSLSTARRETQYF
cdr3_nt: TGTGCCAGCAGCTTGTCGACTGCGAGGCGGGAGACCCAGTACTTC
d_call: .
clone_size: many
v_call: TRBV7-6
j_call: TRBJ2-5

cdr3_aa: CASSESGQATDTQYF
cdr3_nt: TGCGCCAGCAGTGAGTCGGGACAGGCCACAGATACGCAGTATTTT
d_call: TRBD1
clone_size: .
v_call: TRBV10-1
j_call: TRBJ2-3

cdr3_aa: CATSDGGGYTF
cdr3_nt: TGTGCCACCAGTGACGGGGGAGGCTACACCTTC
d_call: .
clone_size: many
v_call: TRBV24-1
j_call: TRBJ1-2

cdr3_aa: CASSVTRTYEQYF
cdr3_nt: TGTGCCAGCAGCGTGACACGAACCTACGAGCAGTACTTC
d_call: .
clone_size: .
v_call: TRBV12-3/TRBV12-4
j_call: TRBJ2-7

cdr3_aa: CASSPEGAAGEKLFF
cdr3_nt: TGTGCCAGCAGTCCCGAGGGGGCGGCGGGTGAAAAACTGTTTTTT
d_call: TRBD1
clone_size: many
v_call: TRBV12-3/TRBV12-4
j_call: TRBJ1-4

cdr3_aa: CASSATGNPGELFF
cdr3_nt: TGCGCCAGCAGCGCTACAGGGAATCCCGGGGAGCTGTTTTTT
d_call: .
clone_size: many
v_call: TRBV5-1
j_call: TRBJ2-2

cdr3_aa: CASSYSWTGEPATNEKLFF
cdr3_nt: TGTGCCAGCAGCTATTCCTGGACAGGGGAGCCTGCAACTAATGAAAAACTGTTTTTT
d_call: TRBD1
clone_size: few
v_call: TRBV3-1
j_call: TRBJ1-4

cdr3_aa: CASSLGGFSEAFF
cdr3_nt: TGTGCCAGCAGCTTAGGAGGGTTCTCTGAAGCTTTCTTT
d_call: .
clone_size: .
v_call: TRBV7-9
j_call: TRBJ1-1

cdr3_aa: CASSLGPGTADTQYF
cdr3_nt: TGTGCCAGCAGCTTAGGTCCCGGCACCGCAGATACGCAGTATTTT
d_call: .
clone_size: .
v_call: TRBV7-9
j_call: TRBJ2-3

cdr3_aa: CSAVQGTRAFF
cdr3_nt: TGCAGTGCTGTACAGGGGACGAGAGCTTTCTTT
d_call: TRBD1
clone_size: .
v_call: TRBV20-1
j_call: TRBJ1-1

cdr3_aa: CASSGGTGSINEQYF
cdr3_nt: TGCGCCAGCAGCGGAGGGACAGGGAGTATCAACGAGCAGTACTTC
d_call: TRBD1
clone_size: many
v_call: TRBV5-1
j_call: TRBJ2-7

cdr3_aa: CSVERQGVGYTF
cdr3_nt: TGCAGCGTTGAGAGGCAGGGAGTCGGCTACACCTTC
d_call: .
clone_size: many
v_call: TRBV29-1
j_call: TRBJ1-2

cdr3_aa: CASSLLTGGNSNQPQHF
cdr3_nt: TGTGCCAGCAGCTTACTAACAGGGGGAAATAGCAATCAGCCCCAGCATTTT
d_call: TRBD1
clone_size: few
v_call: TRBV7-8
j_call: TRBJ1-5

cdr3_aa: CASSLEAGLQETQYF
cdr3_nt: TGCGCCAGCAGCTTGGAGGCGGGCCTCCAAGAGACCCAGTACTTC
d_call: .
clone_size: many
v_call: TRBV5-1
j_call: TRBJ2-5

cdr3_aa: CSAGLAGRGTQYF
cdr3_nt: TGCAGTGCGGGACTAGCGGGAAGGGGTACGCAGTATTTT
d_call: TRBD2
clone_size: many
v_call: TRBV20-1
j_call: TRBJ2-3

cdr3_aa: CASSARGGNEKLFF
cdr3_nt: TGTGCCAGCAGCGCCAGGGGGGGTAATGAAAAACTGTTTTTT
d_call: TRBD1
clone_size: .
v_call: TRBV9
j_call: TRBJ1-4

cdr3_aa: CASSLYTPGTDTQYF
cdr3_nt: TGCGCCAGCAGCTTATATACTCCCGGCACAGATACGCAGTATTTT
d_call: .
clone_size: many
v_call: TRBV5-1
j_call: TRBJ2-3

cdr3_aa: CASTSRTHHNEQFF
cdr3_nt: TGTGCCAGCACCTCTAGGACACACCACAATGAGCAGTTCTTC
d_call: .
clone_size: few
v_call: TRBV7-9
j_call: TRBJ2-1

cdr3_aa: CASSQSGGAGSGELFF
cdr3_nt: TGTGCCAGCAGCCAGAGCGGGGGGGCCGGATCCGGGGAGCTGTTTTTT
d_call: TRBD2
clone_size: many
v_call: TRBV3-1
j_call: TRBJ2-2

cdr3_aa: CASSLELTGELFF
cdr3_nt: TGCGCCAGCAGCTTGGAACTCACCGGGGAGCTGTTTTTT
d_call: .
clone_size: many
v_call: TRBV5-1
j_call: TRBJ2-2

cdr3_aa: CSASAGWIGQPRHF
cdr3_nt: TGCAGTGCTAGCGCGGGATGGATCGGTCAGCCCCGGCATTTT
d_call: .
clone_size: once
v_call: TRBV20-1
j_call: TRBJ1-5

cdr3_aa: CASSEAPGRSNEQFF
cdr3_nt: TGTGCCAGCAGTGAAGCCCCGGGCAGGAGCAATGAGCAGTTCTTC
d_call: .
clone_size: many
v_call: TRBV6-1
j_call: TRBJ2-1

cdr3_aa: CASSPSLGKNEKLFF
cdr3_nt: TGTGCCAGCAGCCCAAGCCTGGGCAAAAATGAAAAACTGTTTTTT
d_call: .
clone_size: .
v_call: TRBV7-2
j_call: TRBJ1-4

cdr3_aa: CASSIPGLAGDQETQYF
cdr3_nt: TGCGCCAGCAGCATCCCCGGACTAGCGGGAGACCAAGAGACCCAGTACTTC
d_call: TRBD2
clone_size: many
v_call: TRBV5-1
j_call: TRBJ2-5

cdr3_aa: CASSPWRDGYYGYTF
cdr3_nt: TGTGCCAGCTCACCATGGAGGGACGGGTATTATGGCTACACCTTC
d_call: .
clone_size: few
v_call: TRBV18
j_call: TRBJ1-2

cdr3_aa: CASSRGDTQYF
cdr3_nt: TGTGCCAGTTCACGGGGGGACACGCAGTATTTT
d_call: TRBD2
clone_size: many
v_call: TRBV2
j_call: TRBJ2-3

cdr3_aa: CASRGTSGYEQYF
cdr3_nt: TGTGCCTCTCGGGGGACTAGCGGCTACGAGCAGTACTTC
d_call: TRBD2
clone_size: many
v_call: TRBV12-3/TRBV12-4
j_call: TRBJ2-7

cdr3_aa: CATSRSGGRGNQPQHF
cdr3_nt: TGTGCCACCTCAAGGAGCGGCGGCAGGGGCAATCAGCCCCAGCATTTT
d_call: .
clone_size: few
v_call: TRBV15
j_call: TRBJ1-5

cdr3_aa: CASSQDLGTGVTYGYTF
cdr3_nt: TGCGCCAGCAGCCAAGATTTAGGGACAGGGGTTACCTATGGCTACACCTTC
d_call: TRBD1
clone_size: .
v_call: TRBV4-1
j_call: TRBJ1-2

cdr3_aa: CSVGYGNYGYTF
cdr3_nt: TGCAGCGTTGGGTACGGGAACTATGGCTACACCTTC
d_call: .
clone_size: many
v_call: TRBV29-1
j_call: TRBJ1-2

cdr3_aa: CASSRGQGSTEAFF
cdr3_nt: TGTGCCAGCAGCCGCGGACAGGGGAGCACTGAAGCTTTCTTT
d_call: TRBD1
clone_size: many
v_call: TRBV3-1
j_call: TRBJ1-1

cdr3_aa: CASSGRGRMDTQYF
cdr3_nt: TGTGCCAGCAGTGGGAGGGGGCGCATGGATACGCAGTATTTT
d_call: .
clone_size: many
v_call: TRBV25-1
j_call: TRBJ2-3

cdr3_aa: CASSPRGSTGYNEQFF
cdr3_nt: TGTGCCAGCAGCCCCCGCGGCTCCACAGGGTACAATGAGCAGTTCTTC
d_call: .
clone_size: many
v_call: TRBV3-1
j_call: TRBJ2-1

cdr3_aa: CSASRENQETQYF
cdr3_nt: TGCAGTGCTTCCAGGGAGAATCAAGAGACCCAGTACTTC
d_call: .
clone_size: .
v_call: TRBV20-1
j_call: TRBJ2-5